The 2 T cell receptor beta chains listed next were all sequenced from one sample in a study of T-cell reconstitution after alpha-beta-depleted transplantation in children (dated by TCRdb to the mid-2010s). Libraries were constructed by PCR. Sequencing was carried out with an Illumina HiSeq 2500. Molecular barcoding was employed in the preparation of TCR libraries, with unique molecular identifiers being used to normalize TCRbeta repertoire quantification. TCRdb reprocessed the public reads (quality trimming at Q25 with fastp, clone calling with MiXCR) and kept in-frame beta chains. Rows with a matching CDR3 protein are joined into one entry that keeps the most common DNA and genes. This sample has more than 400,000 distinct CDR3 sequences in its table, and roughly 44% of those were observed once. The leading ten clones occupy under 35% of the sample. Taken with the paper, the label for treatment or condition translates to: allogeneic hematopoietic cell transplantation with graft depleted of TCRalphabeta T cells and CD19 B cells.

Sequencing was performed on PBMCs, taken before TCRalphabeta/CD19-depleted stem cell transplant. These receptor sequences come from a girl aged 2 to 9 with aplastic anemia, due to receive a stem cell transplant.

This clonotype was counted only a few times. This sequence joins TRBV7-9 and TRBJ2-5, with D tentatively TRBD1 (5 bases). Trimming cost V 3 bases and J 1 base, with 12 bases left between them. Per germline, CDR1 SEHNR and CDR2 FQNEAQ (reference sequence). This CDR3 spans 15 amino acids. CDR3 in amino acids: CASSFYRQFQETQYF. The CDR3 DNA sequence: TGTGCCAGCAGCTTCTACAGACAGTTCCAAGAGACCCAGTACTTC. Drawing the rest from reference TRBV7-9 and TRBJ2-5, the complete variable domain is DTGVSQNPRHKITKRGQNVTFRCDPISEHNRLYWYRQTLGQGPEFLTYFQNEAQLEKSRLLSDRFSAERPKGSFSTLEIQRTEQGDSAMYLCASSFYRQFQETQYFGPGTRLLVL.

There are many counts of this clonotype. The chain uses TRBV12-3 or TRBV12-4 and TRBJ2-7; TRBD1 might be the D (6 bases). Trimming stripped 5 bases from V and 3 bases from J, with 8 bases between. CDR3 length: 12 residues. The CDR3 loop reads CASSRQDYEQYF. DNA for the CDR3: TGTGCCAGCAGTCGACAGGACTACGAGCAGTACTTC.